Detailed here is one T cell receptor beta chain. The antigen is not known. The PCR used 60 Vbeta and 13 Jbeta primers. Only in-frame clones appear in the TCRdb table, and some are missing; sequencing was by immunoSEQ multiplex PCR. Here the sample spans some 95,000 clones, around four fifths being singletons. This entry comes from a study of cytomegalovirus exposure and HLA in healthy donors. Per germline, CDR1 MNHNS and CDR2 SASEGT. The CDR3 is 15 amino acids. Whole-study results and caveats: A later analysis linked a missense DCLRE1C variant to TCR beta V- and J-gene trimming. Across HLA loci, a later analysis found differing TCR association rates, with DRB1 most and HLA-C fewest.

Sequencing was performed on PBMCs. This sequence joins TRBV6-1 and TRBJ2-5, with 7 bases lining up with TRBD2. The J call is doubtful: the DNA matches TRBJ2-7 better. This TCR was sampled from a young man in good health and CMV-seronegative. The CDR3: CASSSGEGGGYEQYF. CDR3 bases: TGTGCCAGCAGTTCCGGGGAGGGTGGGGGCTACGAGCAGTACTTC.